This T cell receptor (beta chain) stems from a study of beta chain features in type 1 diabetes. The sequenced template was cDNA made from the entire isolated RNA. Sequencing was performed with immunoSEQ multiplex PCR; in TCRdb, only in-frame clones are kept and a portion is missing. The sample lists 130,000 to 150,000 clones, about 7% occurring once. CDR3 length: 12 amino acids. V was clipped by 3 bases and J by 11 bases; unmatched bases: 3. CDR1 SNHLY and CDR2 FYNNEI come from the germline V gene. This clone was counted only a few times. The sequenced sample was central memory CD4+ T cells from blood. V gene TRBV2 combines with J gene TRBJ1-1; TRBD1 matches at 10 bases. The clonotype was recovered from a woman aged 25-40 years in good health. In DNA, the CDR3 is TGTGCCAGCAGTGAGGGGACAGGGGTGGCTTTCTTT. It codes for CASSEGTGVAFF.